This TCR beta chain was sequenced in a study of cytomegalovirus exposure and HLA in healthy donors. The study's findings and limits: The study assumed roughly uniform donor sequencing depth for presence/absence analyses. According to reports, the classifier identified cytomegalovirus status with high specificity and sensitivity. TCR beta V segments were, for the most part, productive about 90% or about 30% of the time in an earlier analysis.

Vbeta (60) and Jbeta (13) primers were used in the PCR. Sequencing was performed with immunoSEQ multiplex PCR; in TCRdb, only in-frame clones are kept and a portion is missing. The sample consists of around 170,000 clones, 81% of them appearing once. Each donor was healthy, and each was a bone marrow donor. The CDR3 totals 14 residues. The germline CDR1 and CDR2 sequences are MNHEY and SVGAGI. V lost 2 bases, J lost 5 bases, and 2 bases stayed unmatched. To note about this clone: The antigen remains undetermined.

This sequence originates from a man aged 50-59 years in good health and CMV-seronegative. Sample: PBMCs. The chain links TRBV6-5 to TRBJ2-2, with TRBD1 matching over 7 bases. The CDR3 sequence: CASSYQGQTGELFF. CDR3 DNA sequence: TGTGCCAGCAGTTACCAGGGACAGACCGGGGAGCTGTTTTTT.